A selection of T cell receptor beta chains follows, all from one sample in a study of blood T cell repertoires in COVID-19. TCRdb keeps only in-frame clones here, not all; method: immunoSEQ multiplex PCR. The sample lists approximately 49,000 clones, approximately 86% occurring once. Sequenced input: peripheral blood. These receptors were collected from a man over 45 with active COVID-19. The CDR3 runs from the conserved cysteine through the conserved F or W. D genes are given only for firm matches. Clone size is given for some rows only: seen once, a few or many times, or a class if the clone is expanded.

V,D,size,J,CDR3,DNA
TRBV7-2,.,.,TRBJ2-1,CASSRGRTVDEQFF,TGTGCCAGCAGCCGGGGCCGGACAGTCGATGAGCAGTTCTTC
TRBV7-2,.,.,TRBJ2-7,CASSYRTEWTEQYF,TGTGCCAGCAGCTACCGGACAGAATGGACCGAGCAGTACTTC
TRBV27,.,.,TRBJ1-1,CASSLFGGGTGMNTEAFF,TGTGCCAGCAGTTTATTTGGGGGGGGGACTGGTATGAACACTGAAGCTTTCTTT
TRBV11-2,.,.,TRBJ2-1,CASSLMGGATYNEQFF,TGTGCCAGCAGCTTAATGGGGGGGGCCACCTACAATGAGCAGTTCTTC
TRBV5-6,TRBD1,.,TRBJ1-6,CASSEMGQGYSPLHF,TGTGCCAGCAGCGAGATGGGACAGGGGTATTCACCCCTCCACTTT
TRBV6-2/TRBV6-3,.,.,TRBJ1-3,CASSPLANQGLSGNTIYF,TGTGCCAGCAGTCCGCTCGCGAATCAGGGACTCTCTGGAAACACCATATATTTT
TRBV5-1,TRBD2,once,TRBJ2-1,CASSAGTSGRNEQFF,TGCGCCAGCAGCGCCGGGACTAGCGGGAGGAATGAGCAGTTCTTC
TRBV11-3,.,.,TRBJ2-7,CASSPAGSYEQYF,TGTGCCAGCAGCCCGGCGGGGTCCTACGAGCAGTACTTC
TRBV9,.,once,TRBJ1-1,CASSARVTNTEAFF,TGTGCCAGCAGCGCCAGGGTTACGAACACTGAAGCTTTCTTT
TRBV6-6,.,few,TRBJ2-1,CASTPRGGVNEQFF,TGTGCCAGCACGCCGAGGGGGGGTGTCAATGAGCAGTTCTTC
TRBV5-5,.,.,TRBJ1-2,CASSLEQGRNYGYTF,TGTGCCAGCAGCTTGGAGCAGGGGCGCAACTATGGCTACACCTTC
TRBV11-2,.,.,TRBJ1-4,CASSLRQGVDNEKLFF,TGTGCCAGCAGCTTACGGCAGGGTGTCGATAATGAAAAACTGTTTTTT
TRBV9,.,.,TRBJ2-3,CASSVAGAGDTQYF,TGTGCCAGCAGCGTAGCGGGAGCGGGAGATACGCAGTATTTT
TRBV18,.,.,TRBJ1-1,CASSPDSLNTEAFF,TGTGCCAGCTCGCCAGACAGCCTGAACACTGAAGCTTTCTTT
TRBV3-1/TRBV3-2,.,.,TRBJ2-1,CASSGRRAGYTYNEQFF,TGTGCCAGCAGCGGACGACGTGCGGGGTACACCTACAATGAGCAGTTCTTC
TRBV2,.,.,TRBJ1-4,CASSASRGNEKLFF,TGTGCCAGCAGTGCCTCTCGGGGTAATGAAAAACTGTTTTTT
TRBV2,.,few,TRBJ1-3,CASSRTATLSGWNTIYF,TGTGCCAGCAGTCGGACAGCGACCTTATCGGGTTGGAACACCATATATTTT
TRBV19,.,.,TRBJ1-3,CASSRRNTIYF,TGTGCCAGTAGTAGGAGGAACACCATATATTTT
TRBV6-6,.,once,TRBJ1-5,CASSPSGWGQPQHF,TGTGCCAGCAGTCCTTCGGGATGGGGACAGCCCCAGCATTTT
TRBV5-1,.,.,TRBJ2-2,CASSLPGTNTGELFF,TGCGCCAGCAGCTTACCCGGGACAAACACCGGGGAGCTGTTTTTT